One and the same sample provided the 8 T cell receptor beta chains below, sequenced in a study of T-cell memory formation after mild COVID-19. TCRdb redid the calling of the 5' RACE reads with MiXCR, one entry per CDR3 protein. The sample records under 550,000 distinct CDR3 sequences, roughly 17% being singletons. Input material: PBMCs or a T cell subset sorted from them (not recorded which). The origin of the receptors is a man aged 18-30 years who had mild COVID-19 (a few samples of this study predate the infection). Cell type and time point are not known.

The V call is TRBV7-7, the J call TRBJ2-5, with TRBD1 matching over 8 bases. V shed 4 bases, J shed 2 bases, and the junction held 6 bases outside the gene matches. The germline V gene encodes CDR1 SSHAT and CDR2 FNYEAQ (reference sequence). This CDR3 is 15 amino acids long. The CDR3, as DNA: TGTGCCAGCAGCTCCCCGGGACAGGAGCAAGAGACCCAGTACTTC. The encoded protein is CASSSPGQEQETQYF. The full variable domain, with the rest looked up from reference TRBV7-7 and TRBJ2-5, is GAGVSQSPRYKVTKRGQDVTLRCDPISSHATLYWYQQALGQGPEFLTYFNYEAQPDKSGLPSDRFSAERPEGSISTLTIQRTEQRDSAMYRCASSSPGQEQETQYFGPGTRLLVL.

This clonotype was counted only a few times. The V call is TRBV24-1, the J call TRBJ2-5; 8 nucleotides agree with TRBD1. Germline V CDR1 and CDR2: KGHDR, SFDVKD. This CDR3 comprises 14 residues. Losses at the gene ends were 2 bases for V and 5 bases for J; bases not matched to a gene: 3. CDR3 bases: TGTGCCACCAGTGATTACAGGGGGGATGAGACCCAGTACTTC. Encoded protein: CATSDYRGDETQYF.

CDR3 coding DNA: TGCAGTGCTCGACAGTCCTATCCCTATGGCTACACCTTC. It encodes CSARQSYPYGYTF. The chain links TRBV20-1 to TRBJ1-2; TRBD1 might be the D (5 bases). This CDR3 is 13 amino acids long. Deletions cut 5 bases from V and 4 bases from J, with 14 bases between. Germline loops: CDR1 DFQATT, CDR2 SNEGSKA (reference sequence).

This chain uses TRBV6-2 or TRBV6-3 with TRBJ2-3; 8 nucleotides agree with TRBD2. Germline CDR1 is MNHEY and CDR2 is SVGEGT. Germline trimming cut 7 bases from V and 2 bases from J; bases unmatched to any gene: 5. CDR3 size: 14 residues. The CDR3 bases are TGTGCCAGCAATTCGGGGGGGTACACAGATACGCAGTATTTT. As protein: CASNSGGYTDTQYF.

This clonotype was detected a few times. The CDR3 reads CASSLEARYTQYF. CDR3 DNA: TGTGCCAGCAGCTTAGAGGCTAGGTATACGCAGTATTTT. The chain carries TRBV7-6 and TRBJ2-3; D remains unclear. The V end was cut by 1 base, the J end by 7 bases, with 9 bases between. CDR1 is SGHVS and CDR2 is FNYEAQ in the germline V gene. CDR3 length: 13 residues.

J is TRBJ2-3 and V is TRBV4-2; D tentatively reads TRBD1 or TRBD2 (5 bases each). This CDR3 region has 15 residues. The germline gives CDR1 LGHNA, CDR2 YNFKEQ. The ends were cut back, 4 bases at V and 4 bases at J, with 15 bases in the middle. The CDR3 bases are TGTGCCAGCAGCCTCCGGGACGAACCTCCAGATACGCAGTATTTT. It yields the protein CASSLRDEPPDTQYF.

The J gene is TRBJ2-4, the V gene TRBV2; D gene unclear. CDR3 length: 15 residues. The germline CDR1 and CDR2 sequences are SNHLY and FYNNEI. Deletions cut 3 bases from V and 8 bases from J, with 17 bases between. The CDR3 DNA follows: TGTGCCAGCAGTGACCGAACAGCGTTTGGGGACATTCAGTACTTC. Encoded protein: CASSDRTAFGDIQYF.

V gene TRBV27 combines with J gene TRBJ2-1, with D possibly called TRBD1 or TRBD2 (5 bases each). The V end was cut by 3 bases, the J end by 5 bases, with 8 bases between. The CDR3 runs to 13 residues. CDR1 MNHEY and CDR2 SMNVEV come from the germline V gene (reference sequence). DNA for the CDR3: TGTGCCAGCAGTTTTTTGGGACACAATGAGCAGTTCTTC. Protein sequence: CASSFLGHNEQFF.